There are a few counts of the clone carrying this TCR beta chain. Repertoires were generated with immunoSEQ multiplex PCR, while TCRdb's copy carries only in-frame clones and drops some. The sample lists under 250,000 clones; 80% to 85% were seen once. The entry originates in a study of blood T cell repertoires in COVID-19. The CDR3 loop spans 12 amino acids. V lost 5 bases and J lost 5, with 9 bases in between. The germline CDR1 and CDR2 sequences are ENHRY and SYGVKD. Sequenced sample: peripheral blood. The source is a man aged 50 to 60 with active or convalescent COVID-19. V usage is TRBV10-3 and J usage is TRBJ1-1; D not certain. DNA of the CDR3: TGTGCCATCAGTTTGACGGGGACTGAAGCTTTCTTT. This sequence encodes CAISLTGTEAFF.